This TCR beta chain was recorded in a study of T cell responses to AZD1222 COVID-19 vaccine. Whole-study results and caveats: Spike-specific TCR repertoires showed rising breadth and depth after two AZD1222 doses. Donors were chiefly white British, with a greater number of females, and clonal diversity was perhaps underestimated.

In regard to this clone: Its cognate antigen is unknown.

The table came from immunoSEQ multiplex PCR; TCRdb's copy has only in-frame clones and leaves some out. The table has roughly 79,000 clones, about 90% seen once. The CDR3 length is 13 residues. The germline CDR1 and CDR2 sequences are SGHRS and YFSETQ. Trimming removed 4 bases at V and 5 bases at J, with 12 bases between. Sequencing was performed on peripheral blood, taken on day 0 of MenACWY control vaccination. This chain uses TRBV5-1 with TRBJ1-1; weak D call: TRBD1 (6 bases). This receptor was obtained from an adult in good health. In nucleotides, the CDR3 is TGCGCCAGCAGCAAACAGGGAGGTACTGAAGCTTTCTTT. Translating it yields CASSKQGGTEAFF.